This TCR beta chain was found in a study of Graves' ophthalmopathy and Graves' hyperthyroidism. Background on the study: Investigators collected peripheral blood at initial diagnosis, before any treatment was given.

Investigators amplified TCR beta CDR3 regions from RNA transcripts. First-round RT-PCR with HTBI primers preceded a second-round multiplex PCR. TCRdb redid the calling of the multiplex PCR reads with MiXCR, one entry per CDR3 protein. This sample carries 500,000 to 800,000 distinct CDR3 sequences, just over 40% of them seen once, and the ten largest clones take 2.5% to 3.5%. CDR3 length: 15 residues. Per the germline V gene, CDR1 is SGHTA and CDR2 is FQGNSA. Worth noting for this clonotype: One end of the junction is discordant with germline, which a read error may explain.

Source material: peripheral blood. The rearrangement uses TRBV7-2 and TRBJ2-2; D tentatively reads TRBD1 or TRBD2 (5 bases each). The receptor was derived from an adult man with Graves' ophthalmopathy. CDR3: CAGSLGTANTGELFF. The CDR3 DNA sequence: TGTGCCGGCAGCTTAGGGACGGCGAACACCGGGGAGCTGTTTTTT.